This TCR beta chain was retrieved from a study of T cells in Graves' hyperthyroidism and ophthalmopathy. Graves' hyperthyroidism is called stable when ophthalmopathy does not progress within 18 months. From RNA transcripts, TCR beta CDR3 regions were amplified. Using the HTBI primer set, a first-round RT-PCR was run on the TCR CDR3. TCRdb processed the multiplex PCR reads anew with MiXCR; each CDR3 protein has one entry. The data contain 650,000 to 750,000 distinct CDR3 sequences, 14% of them singletons. This clonotype was seen repeatedly, ten times or more. Looked up from germline, CDR1 is SGHDT and CDR2 is YYEEEE. Between the trimmed V and J ends, which lost 6 bases and 10 bases, there was a span of 19 bases. This CDR3 region has 13 residues.

Input material: blood. The rearrangement joins TRBV5-6 to TRBJ1-1; the D gene is possibly TRBD1 (6 bases). This sequence was found in a young woman with Graves' hyperthyroidism. The CDR3 is CASTEVKGGRAFF. The DNA of the CDR3 is TGTGCCAGCACCGAAGTGAAGGGGGGTAGAGCTTTCTTT.